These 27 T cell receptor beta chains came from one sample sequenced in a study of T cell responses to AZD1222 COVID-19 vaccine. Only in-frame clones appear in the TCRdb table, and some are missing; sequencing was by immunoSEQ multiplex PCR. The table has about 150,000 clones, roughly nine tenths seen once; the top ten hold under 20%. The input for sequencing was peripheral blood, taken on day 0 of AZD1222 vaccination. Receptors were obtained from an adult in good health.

The CDR3: CASSAGDRLGYTEAFF. CDR3 coding DNA: TGTGCCAGCAGTGCCGGCGATCGCTTGGGGTACACTGAAGCTTTCTTT. V usage is TRBV11-3 and J usage is TRBJ1-1; D is unresolved. Germline values: CDR1 SGHNT, CDR2 YENEEA. The CDR3 consists of 16 residues. The V end lost 6 bases, the J end lost 3 bases, and 20 bases lay between the germline ends.

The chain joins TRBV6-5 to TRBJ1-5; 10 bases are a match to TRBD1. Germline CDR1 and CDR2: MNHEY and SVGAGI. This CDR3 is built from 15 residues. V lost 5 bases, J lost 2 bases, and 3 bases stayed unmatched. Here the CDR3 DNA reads TGTGCCAGCAGTACCGGGACAGGGGGCAATCAGCCCCAGCATTTT. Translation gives CASSTGTGGNQPQHF.

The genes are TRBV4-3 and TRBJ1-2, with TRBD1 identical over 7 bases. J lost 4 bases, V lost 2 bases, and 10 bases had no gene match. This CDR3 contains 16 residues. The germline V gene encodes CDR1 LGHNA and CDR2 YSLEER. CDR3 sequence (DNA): TGCGCCAGCAGCCAATCTGGTTACCGGGACAGCTATGGCTACACCTTC. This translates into CASSQSGYRDSYGYTF.

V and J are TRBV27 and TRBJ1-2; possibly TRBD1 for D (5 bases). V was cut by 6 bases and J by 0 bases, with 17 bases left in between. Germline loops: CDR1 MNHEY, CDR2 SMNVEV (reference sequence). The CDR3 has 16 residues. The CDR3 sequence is CASSRGGTAANYGYTF. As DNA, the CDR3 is TGTGCCAGCAGCCGGGGGGGGACCGCAGCTAACTATGGCTACACCTTC.

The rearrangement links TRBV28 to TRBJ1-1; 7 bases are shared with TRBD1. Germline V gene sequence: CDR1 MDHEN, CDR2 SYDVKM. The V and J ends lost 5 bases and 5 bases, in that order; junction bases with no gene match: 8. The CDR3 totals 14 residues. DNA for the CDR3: TGTGCCAGCAGTACATCCAGGGGGGGAACTGAAGCTTTCTTT. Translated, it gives CASSTSRGGTEAFF.

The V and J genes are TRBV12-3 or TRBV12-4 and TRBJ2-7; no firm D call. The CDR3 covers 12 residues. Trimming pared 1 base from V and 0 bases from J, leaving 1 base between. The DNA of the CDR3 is TGTGCCAGCAGTTTAGTCTCCTACGAGCAGTACTTC. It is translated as CASSLVSYEQYF.

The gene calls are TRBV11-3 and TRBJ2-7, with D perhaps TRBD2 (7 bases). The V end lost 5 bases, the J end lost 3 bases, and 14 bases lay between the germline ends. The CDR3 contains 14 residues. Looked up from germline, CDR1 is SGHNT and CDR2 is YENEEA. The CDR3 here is CASSLGLGGYEQYF. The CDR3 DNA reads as TGTGCCAGCAGCCTAGGACTAGGGGGCTACGAGCAGTACTTC.

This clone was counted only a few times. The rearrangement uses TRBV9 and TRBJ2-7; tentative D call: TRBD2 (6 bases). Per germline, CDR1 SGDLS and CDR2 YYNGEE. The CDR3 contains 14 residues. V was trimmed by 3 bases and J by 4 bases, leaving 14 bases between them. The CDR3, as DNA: TGTGCCAGCAGCGCATCCGGGAGCCTTTACGAGCAGTACTTC. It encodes CASSASGSLYEQYF.

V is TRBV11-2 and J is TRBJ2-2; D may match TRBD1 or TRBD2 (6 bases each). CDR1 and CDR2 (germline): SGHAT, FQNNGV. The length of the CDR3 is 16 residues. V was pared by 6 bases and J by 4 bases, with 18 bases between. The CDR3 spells CASSYISGAVTGELFF. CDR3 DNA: TGTGCCAGCAGTTATATTTCGGGGGCGGTCACCGGGGAGCTGTTTTTT.

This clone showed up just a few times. The CDR3 is CASSPTDRDHEQYF. The DNA for the CDR3 is TGTGCCAGCTCTCCCACTGACAGGGATCACGAGCAGTACTTC. The gene calls are TRBV18 and TRBJ2-7; TRBD1 agrees at 7 bases. V shed 6 bases and J 5 bases; nucleotides not matched to a gene: 10. Germline V gives CDR1 KGHSH, CDR2 LQKENI. The CDR3 spans 14 residues.

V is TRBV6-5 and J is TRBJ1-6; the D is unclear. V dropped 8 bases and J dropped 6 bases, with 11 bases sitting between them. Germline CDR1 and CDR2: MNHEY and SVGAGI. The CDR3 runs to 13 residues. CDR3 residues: CASRWVSNSPLHF. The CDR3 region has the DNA TGTGCCAGCCGGTGGGTGAGTAATTCACCCCTCCACTTT.

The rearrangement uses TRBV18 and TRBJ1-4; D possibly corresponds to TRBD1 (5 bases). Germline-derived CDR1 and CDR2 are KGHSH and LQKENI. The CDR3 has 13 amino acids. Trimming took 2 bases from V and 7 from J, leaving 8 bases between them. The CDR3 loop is CASSPGGGEKLFF. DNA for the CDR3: TGTGCCAGCTCACCAGGGGGTGGTGAAAAACTGTTTTTT.

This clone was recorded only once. As DNA, the CDR3 is TGTGCCAGCAGCGTTAGGGAAGGCGGGGAGCTGTTTTTT. Residues: CASSVREGGELFF. The genes are TRBV9 and TRBJ2-2; D is undetermined. From germline, CDR1 is SGDLS and CDR2 YYNGEE. This CDR3 is built from 13 residues. The ends were cut back, 2 bases at V and 7 bases at J, with 9 bases in the middle. The full variable domain, its missing parts supplied by reference TRBV9 and TRBJ2-2, is DSGVTQTPKHLITATGQRVTLRCSPRSGDLSVYWYQQSLDQGLQFLIQYYNGEERAKGNILERFSAQQFPDLHSELNLSSLELGDSALYFCASSVREGGELFFGEGSRLTVL.

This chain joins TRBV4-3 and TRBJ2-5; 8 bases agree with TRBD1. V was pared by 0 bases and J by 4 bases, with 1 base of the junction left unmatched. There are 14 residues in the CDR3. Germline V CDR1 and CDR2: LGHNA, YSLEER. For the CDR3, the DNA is TGCGCCAGCAGCCAAGACAGGGGGCGAGAGACCCAGTACTTC. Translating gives CASSQDRGRETQYF.

CDR3 loop: CASSRGQGGDQPQHF. The CDR3 bases are TGTGCCAGTAGTAGGGGACAGGGAGGGGATCAGCCCCAGCATTTT. The rearrangement uses TRBV19 and TRBJ1-5; TRBD1 matches at 9 bases. The CDR3 is 15 residues long. V was pared by 4 bases and J by 5 bases, with 6 bases of the junction left unmatched. Per germline, CDR1 LNHDA and CDR2 SQIVND (reference sequence).

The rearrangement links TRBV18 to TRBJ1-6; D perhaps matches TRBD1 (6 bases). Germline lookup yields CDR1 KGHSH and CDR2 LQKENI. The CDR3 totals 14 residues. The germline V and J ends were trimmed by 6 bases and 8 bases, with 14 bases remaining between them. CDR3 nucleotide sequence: TGTGCCAGCTCTCTTGGACAGCTAGATTCACCCCTCCACTTT. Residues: CASSLGQLDSPLHF.

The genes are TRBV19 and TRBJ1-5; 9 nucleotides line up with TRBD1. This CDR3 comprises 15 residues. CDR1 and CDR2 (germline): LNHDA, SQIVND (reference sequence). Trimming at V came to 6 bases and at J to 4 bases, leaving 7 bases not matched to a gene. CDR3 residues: CASRTTGTGNQPQHF. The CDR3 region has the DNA TGTGCCAGTAGGACAACCGGGACAGGGAATCAGCCCCAGCATTTT.

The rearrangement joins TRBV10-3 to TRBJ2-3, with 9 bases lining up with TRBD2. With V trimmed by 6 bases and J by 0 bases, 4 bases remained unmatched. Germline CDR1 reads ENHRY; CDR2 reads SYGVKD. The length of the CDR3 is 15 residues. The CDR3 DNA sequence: TGTGCCATCAGGGAAGCGGGGGGAAGCACAGATACGCAGTATTTT. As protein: CAIREAGGSTDTQYF.

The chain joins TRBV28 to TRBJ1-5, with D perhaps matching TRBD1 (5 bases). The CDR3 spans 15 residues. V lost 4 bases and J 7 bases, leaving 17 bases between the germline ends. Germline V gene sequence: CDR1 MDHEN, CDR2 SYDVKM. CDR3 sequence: CASSYGRGFRQPQHF. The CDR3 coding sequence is TGTGCCAGCAGTTATGGACGGGGGTTTCGCCAGCCCCAGCATTTT.

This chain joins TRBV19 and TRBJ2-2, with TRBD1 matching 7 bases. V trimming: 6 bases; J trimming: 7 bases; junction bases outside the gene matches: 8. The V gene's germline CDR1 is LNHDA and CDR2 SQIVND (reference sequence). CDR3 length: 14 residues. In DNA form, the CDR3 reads TGTGCCAGTAGAAAGAGGGGGCAGGGCGGGGAGCTGTTTTTT. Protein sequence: CASRKRGQGGELFF.

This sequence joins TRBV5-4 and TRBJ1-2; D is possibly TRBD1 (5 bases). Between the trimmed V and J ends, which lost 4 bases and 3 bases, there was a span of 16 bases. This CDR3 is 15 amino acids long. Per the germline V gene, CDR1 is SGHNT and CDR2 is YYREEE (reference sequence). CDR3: CASSPSRAPDYGYTF. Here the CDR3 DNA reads TGTGCCAGCAGCCCGTCCAGGGCGCCCGACTATGGCTACACCTTC.

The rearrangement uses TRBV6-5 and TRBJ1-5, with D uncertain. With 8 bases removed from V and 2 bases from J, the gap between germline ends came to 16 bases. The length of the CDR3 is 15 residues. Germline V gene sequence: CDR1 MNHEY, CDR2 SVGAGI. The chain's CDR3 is CASGDHGFRNQPQHF. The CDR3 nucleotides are TGTGCCAGCGGCGATCACGGCTTTCGCAATCAGCCCCAGCATTTT.

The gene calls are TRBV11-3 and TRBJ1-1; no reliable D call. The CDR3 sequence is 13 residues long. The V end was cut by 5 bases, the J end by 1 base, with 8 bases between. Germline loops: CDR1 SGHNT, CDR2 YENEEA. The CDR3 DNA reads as TGTGCCAGCAGCCCCCCCGGGAACACTGAAGCTTTCTTT. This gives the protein CASSPPGNTEAFF.

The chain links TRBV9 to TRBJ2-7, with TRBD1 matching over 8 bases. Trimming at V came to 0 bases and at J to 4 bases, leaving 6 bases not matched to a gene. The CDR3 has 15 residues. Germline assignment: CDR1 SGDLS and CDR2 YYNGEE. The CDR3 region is CASSVAGTGDYEQYF. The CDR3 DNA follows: TGTGCCAGCAGCGTAGCCGGGACAGGAGATTACGAGCAGTACTTC.

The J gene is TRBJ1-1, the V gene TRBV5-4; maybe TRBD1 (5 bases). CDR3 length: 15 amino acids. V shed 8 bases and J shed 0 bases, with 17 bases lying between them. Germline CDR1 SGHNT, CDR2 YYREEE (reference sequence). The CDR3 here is CASTLVGEMNTEAFF. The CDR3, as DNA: TGTGCCAGTACCCTTGTGGGGGAGATGAACACTGAAGCTTTCTTT.

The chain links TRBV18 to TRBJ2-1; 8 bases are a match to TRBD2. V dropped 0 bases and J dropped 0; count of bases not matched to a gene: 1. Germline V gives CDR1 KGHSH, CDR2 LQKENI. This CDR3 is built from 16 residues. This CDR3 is CASSPPSGSSYNEQFF. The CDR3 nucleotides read TGTGCCAGCTCACCACCGAGCGGGAGCTCCTACAATGAGCAGTTCTTC.

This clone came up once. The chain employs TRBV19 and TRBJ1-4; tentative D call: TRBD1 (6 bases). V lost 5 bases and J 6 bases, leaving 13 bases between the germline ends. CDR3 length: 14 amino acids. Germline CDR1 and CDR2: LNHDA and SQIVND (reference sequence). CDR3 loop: CASSRTGADEKLFF. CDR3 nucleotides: TGTGCCAGTAGTCGAACGGGGGCCGATGAAAAACTGTTTTTT.